The text below deals with one T cell receptor (beta chain). No cognate antigen has been identified for it. It has no much larger one-base neighbor in the sample; base qualities were not kept. The sample's time point label, in plain terms: pre-sensitization, week 0. Interpreted using the paper, the treatment or condition label stands for: therapeutic diphenylcyclopropenone sensitization with weekly scalp DPC. At every patch-test visit, the blood draw took place before the patch test was put on. Patients were considered eligible if aged 18 to 70, diagnosed with alopecia and deemed suitable for DPC therapy, and patients were excluded if pregnant. Total RNA was extracted from unfractionated whole blood collected in Tempus Blood RNA tubes. Receptors were amplified or captured by RACE. Sequencing instrument: NextSeq 500. During library preparation, unique molecular identifiers were attached to individual cDNA molecules so that TCRs could be counted in a quantitative, reproducible way. From each blood RNA sample, both TCR alpha and TCR beta chains were sequenced. The authors processed their data as follows. The median number of TCRs per sample was some 100,000, ranging from roughly 23,224 to 690,600. The Decombinator software suite was used to annotate V, J and CDR3 in the TCR reads. For the PS versus PT1 abundance plots, all samples were subsampled to the same number of TCRs (28,000). TCRs were defined as expanded if absent before sensitization and observed at least eight times at the 2-week time point. TCRdb ran its own pipeline on the public reads, namely fastp trimming at Q25 and MiXCR clone calling, and kept in-frame beta chains. All rows with the same CDR3 protein become a single entry with the most common DNA and genes. Here the V and J calls rest on TCRdb's processing, not on the authors' analysis. The sample table contains tens of thousands of distinct CDR3 sequences; only one count was recorded for 14% of them. Roughly 4.5% of the sample is taken by the ten largest.

These data belong to a study of human T cells and chemical hapten exposure (dated by TCRdb to the early 2020s). Broadly, across the study: For sensitization, 2% DPC in acetone was applied to an approximately 2 cm by approximately 2 cm area of upper inner arm skin. Patient blood was sampled pre-sensitization (week 0) and at 2, 6 and about 24 weeks after DPC sensitization. Peripheral blood TCR repertoire changes were tracked in vivo in alopecia patients during primary and secondary sensitization to the hapten diphenylcyclopropenone (DPC). Weekly therapeutic DPC doses were additionally applied to the scalp of patients throughout the roughly 26-week study period. Twenty-nine alopecia patients gave blood for TCR sequencing at one to four time points (pre-sensitization, 2, 6 and 24 weeks). Alopecia areata with under or over 50% scalp involvement, alopecia totalis and alopecia universalis were represented in the patient cohort, which was mostly female. Libraries were pooled for sequencing, and variation in per-sample TCR yields was attributed mainly to small differences in library volumes within the pool. Patch testing was performed on the upper back with Finn chambers containing 0.01% DPC, and the patch tests were scored after 6 days according to International Contact Dermatitis Research Group standards. The paper's findings and limits, for the study overall: Expanded TCRs formed significantly more large CDR3 similarity clusters than pre-sensitization or healthy control sets, consistent with antigen-driven responses. After repeated subsampling, changes were observed in the strength of the expansion versus patch-test correlation and in the threshold at which the correlation became significant. A positive correlation was found between the number of PT1 expanded TCRs and patch test score, with significance reached at thresholds 8, 16 and 32 but not 4. No change with DPC sensitization was found in the number of TCRs above 1 in 1000 frequency, and no evidence of global repertoire structure alterations was found. Alopecia, a presumed autoimmune disease, was present in all patients, so the immune response of the patients might differ from that of healthy individuals.

V lost 5 bases and J lost 4 bases, and the count of bases not matched to a germline gene is 8. Its CDR3 holds 17 amino acids, cysteine through phenylalanine. The read is trimmed to its CDR3 DNA, 51 bases read in frame from base 1. CDR1 and CDR2 (MDHEN, SYDVKM) derive from the germline V gene. The rearrangement joined TRBV28 to TRBJ2-3; TRBD2 agrees with 14 junctional bases. The sequenced sample was whole blood, obtained in connection with sensitization to the hapten diphenylcyclopropenone (DPC). This sequence originates from a woman between 45 and 65 years old with alopecia areata. Some clones in this sample may be carry-over from other donors' samples. The CDR3 is CASSRGLAGVAADTQYF. The nucleotide sequence reads as follows: TGTGCCAGCAGTCGGGGACTAGCGGGAGTGGCGGCAGATACGCAGTATTTT.